The 6 T cell receptor beta chains reported below all come from one sample, sequenced in a study of cytomegalovirus exposure and HLA in healthy donors. PCR employed 60 Vbeta and 13 Jbeta primers. Clones were read by immunoSEQ multiplex PCR, and TCRdb kept only the in-frame ones, dropping some. The sample contains about 140,000 clones, 65% to 75% of which appear only once. Specimen: PBMCs. Every receptor here comes from a man in his fifties or sixties in good health and CMV-seronegative.

This chain links TRBV6-4 with TRBJ2-2, with TRBD2 matching 7 bases. This CDR3 is 16 amino acids long. With 8 bases clipped from V and 4 bases from J, the junction kept 13 bases outside the gene matches. The V gene's germline CDR1 is MRHNA and CDR2 SNTAGT. CDR3 nucleotides: TGTGCCAGCCGAGGGGACGCGGGAGCGGTCACCGGGGAGCTGTTTTTT. This translates into CASRGDAGAVTGELFF.

The chain uses TRBV6-5 and TRBJ2-7; 7 positions agree with TRBD2. Germline V gene data show CDR1 as MNHEY and CDR2 as SVGAGI. The V and J ends lost 5 bases and 4 bases, in that order; junction bases with no gene match: 5. This CDR3 region has 13 residues. The CDR3 here is CASSRLAEYEQYF. CDR3 nucleotides: TGTGCCAGCAGTCGGCTAGCGGAATACGAGCAGTACTTC.

The gene calls are TRBV7-9 and TRBJ2-3; 7 bases match TRBD2. CDR1 and CDR2 from the germline V gene are SEHNR and FQNEAQ (reference sequence). V lost 3 bases, J lost 4 bases, and 1 base stayed unmatched. This CDR3 contains 13 residues. As DNA, the CDR3 is TGTGCCAGCAGCTTCGCGGGAGCAGATACGCAGTATTTT. Protein: CASSFAGADTQYF.

This chain connects TRBV20-1 to TRBJ2-7; 7 bases are shared with TRBD2. Germline CDR1 reads DFQATT; CDR2 reads SNEGSKA (reference sequence). CDR3 size: 11 residues. V was pared by 8 bases and J by 3 bases, with 4 bases of the junction left unmatched. CDR3: CSTGTNYEQYF. CDR3 nucleotides: TGCAGTACCGGGACTAACTACGAGCAGTACTTC.

The chain is built from TRBV7-9 and TRBJ2-1; possible D gene TRBD2, 5 bases. V lost 4 bases and J lost 15, with 16 bases in between. CDR3 length: 12 residues. Looked up from germline, CDR1 is SEHNR and CDR2 is FQNEAQ (reference sequence). The CDR3: CASSYPGRPGFF. The CDR3, as DNA: TGTGCCAGCAGCTATCCGGGAAGACCTGGGTTCTTC.

The chain recombines TRBV11-2 with TRBJ2-1, with 11 bases that match TRBD2. Germline CDR1 is SGHAT and CDR2 is FQNNGV. The CDR3 extends over 16 amino acids. V lost 7 bases and J lost 6; bases outside the gene matches: 11. The CDR3 nucleotides read TGTGCCAGCACCCCCGGGCTAGCGGGAGGCGGCAATGAGCAGTTCTTC. This gives the protein CASTPGLAGGGNEQFF.